The source of this T cell receptor (beta chain) is a study of tissue T cells after allogeneic stem cell transplantation. Study-level points and caveats: TCR repertoires tracked anatomic similarity, regardless of disease or transplant status.

Concerning this clone: Antigen specificity is unknown. Mouse germline and gene names are used. The CDR3 extends 1 residue past the end of the read, so its final part is completed from the germline J gene.

The CDR3 has 13 residues. The ends were cut back, 5 bases at V and 7 bases at J, with 9 bases in the middle. Germline CDR1 SNHLY, CDR2 FYNGKV (reference sequence). The table came from immunoSEQ multiplex PCR; TCRdb's copy has only in-frame clones and leaves some out. The data hold more than 10,000 clones, with around two fifths observed a single time. As to time point: mouse harvest day 7 after allogeneic transplant. Each mouse received 10^7 T-cell-depleted marrow cells plus 10^6 splenic CD5+ T cells by tail vein. Mice had MHC-mismatched B6 into BALB/c GVHD, sampled day 7 or 14. This TCR was sampled from a female BALB/c mouse given C57BL/6 T cells with graft-versus-host disease after an allogeneic hematopoietic cell transplant. This sequence joins TRBV3 and TRBJ1-6; possible D gene TRBD1, 6 bases. Being an ORF, TRBJ1-6 has a function that is uncertain. Sequencing was done on a sample of skin. The CDR3 sequence is CASSQGQNSPLYF. The CDR3 bases that were read are TGTGCCAGCAGCCAGGGACAAAATTCGCCCCTCTAC.